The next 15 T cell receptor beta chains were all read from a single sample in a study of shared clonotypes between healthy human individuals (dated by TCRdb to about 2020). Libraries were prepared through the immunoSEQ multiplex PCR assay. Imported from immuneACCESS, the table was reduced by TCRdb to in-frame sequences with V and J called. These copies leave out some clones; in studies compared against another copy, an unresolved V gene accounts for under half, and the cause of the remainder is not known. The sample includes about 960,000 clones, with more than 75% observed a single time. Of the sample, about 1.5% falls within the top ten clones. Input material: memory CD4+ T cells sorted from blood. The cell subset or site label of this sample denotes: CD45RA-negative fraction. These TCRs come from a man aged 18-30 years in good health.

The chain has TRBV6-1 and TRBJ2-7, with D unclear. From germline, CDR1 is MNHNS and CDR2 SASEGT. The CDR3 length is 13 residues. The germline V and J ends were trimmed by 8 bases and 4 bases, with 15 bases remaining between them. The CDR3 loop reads CASCKGLNYEQYF. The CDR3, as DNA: TGTGCCAGCTGTAAAGGGTTAAATTACGAGCAGTACTTC.

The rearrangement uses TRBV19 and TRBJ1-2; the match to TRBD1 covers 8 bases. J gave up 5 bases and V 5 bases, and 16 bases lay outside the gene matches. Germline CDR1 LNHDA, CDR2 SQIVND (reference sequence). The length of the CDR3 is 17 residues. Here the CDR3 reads CASSPRDRIHSGYGYTF. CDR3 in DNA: TGTGCCAGTAGTCCCCGGGACAGGATCCATTCTGGGTATGGCTACACCTTC.

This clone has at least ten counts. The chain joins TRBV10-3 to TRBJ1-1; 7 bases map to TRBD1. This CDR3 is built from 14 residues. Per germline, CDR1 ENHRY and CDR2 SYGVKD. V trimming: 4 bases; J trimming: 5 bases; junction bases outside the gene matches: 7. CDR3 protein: CAISGTLQGTEAFF. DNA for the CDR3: TGTGCCATCAGTGGCACTTTACAGGGGACTGAAGCTTTCTTT.

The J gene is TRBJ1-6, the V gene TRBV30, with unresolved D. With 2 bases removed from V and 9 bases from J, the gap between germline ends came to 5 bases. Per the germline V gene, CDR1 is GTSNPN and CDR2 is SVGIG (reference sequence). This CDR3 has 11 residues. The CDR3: CAWSLASPLHF. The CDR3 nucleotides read TGTGCCTGGAGTCTGGCTTCACCCCTCCACTTT.

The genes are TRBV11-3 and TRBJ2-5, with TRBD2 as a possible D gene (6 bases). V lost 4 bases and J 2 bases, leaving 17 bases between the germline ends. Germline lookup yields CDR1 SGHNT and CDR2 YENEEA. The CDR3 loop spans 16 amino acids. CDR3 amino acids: CASSSLVWRDQETQYF. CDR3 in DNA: TGTGCCAGCAGCTCCCTGGTTTGGCGGGATCAAGAGACCCAGTACTTC. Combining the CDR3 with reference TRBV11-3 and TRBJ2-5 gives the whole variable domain EAGVVQSPRYKIIEKKQPVAFWCNPISGHNTLYWYLQNLGQGPELLIRYENEEAVDDSQLPKDRFSAERLKGVDSTLKIQPAELGDSAVYLCASSSLVWRDQETQYFGPGTRLLVL.

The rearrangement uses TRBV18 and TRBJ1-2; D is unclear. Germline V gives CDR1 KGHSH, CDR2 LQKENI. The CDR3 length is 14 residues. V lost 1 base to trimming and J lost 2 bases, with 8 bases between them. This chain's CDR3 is CASSPLSVNYGYTF. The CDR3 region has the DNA TGTGCCAGCTCACCACTCTCAGTCAACTATGGCTACACCTTC.

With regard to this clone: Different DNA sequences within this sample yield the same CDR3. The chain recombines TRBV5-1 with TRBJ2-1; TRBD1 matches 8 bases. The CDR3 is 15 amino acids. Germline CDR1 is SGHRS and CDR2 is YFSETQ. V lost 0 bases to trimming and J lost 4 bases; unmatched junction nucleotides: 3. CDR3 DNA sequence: TGCGCCAGCAGCTTGGGGGGGACAGGTTACAATGAGCAGTTCTTC. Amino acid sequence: CASSLGGTGYNEQFF.

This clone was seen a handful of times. DNA for the CDR3: TGTGCCAGCAGTCCCCGGGACCGCCACACCTACGAGCAGTACTTC. Translated, it gives CASSPRDRHTYEQYF. The chain is built from TRBV27 and TRBJ2-7; D could derive from TRBD1 or TRBD2 (5 bases each). This CDR3 is 15 amino acids long. CDR1 is MNHEY and CDR2 is SMNVEV in the germline V gene (reference sequence). V lost 5 bases and J 2 bases, leaving 16 bases between the germline ends.

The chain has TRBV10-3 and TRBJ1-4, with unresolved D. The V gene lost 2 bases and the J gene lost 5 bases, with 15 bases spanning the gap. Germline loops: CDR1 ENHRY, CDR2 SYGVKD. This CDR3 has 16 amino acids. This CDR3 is CAISEPPGGRNEKLFF. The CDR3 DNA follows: TGTGCCATCAGTGAGCCCCCCGGAGGGAGGAATGAAAAACTGTTTTTT.

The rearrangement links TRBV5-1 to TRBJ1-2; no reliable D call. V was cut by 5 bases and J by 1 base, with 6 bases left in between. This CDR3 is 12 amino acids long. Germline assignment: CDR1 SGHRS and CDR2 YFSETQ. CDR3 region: CASREINYGYTF. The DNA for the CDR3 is TGCGCCAGCAGAGAGATTAACTATGGCTACACCTTC.

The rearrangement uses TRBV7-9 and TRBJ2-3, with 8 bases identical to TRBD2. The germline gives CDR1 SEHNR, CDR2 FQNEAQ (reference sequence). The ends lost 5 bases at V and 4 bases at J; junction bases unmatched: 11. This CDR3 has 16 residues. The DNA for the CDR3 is TGTGCCAGCAGCGCGCTTCCGGGACTAGGCCCAGATACGCAGTATTTT. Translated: CASSALPGLGPDTQYF.

CDR3 protein: CASSTGTSGSFYEQYF. CDR3 nucleotide sequence: TGCGCCAGCAGCACAGGGACTAGCGGGAGTTTTTACGAGCAGTACTTC. The V gene is TRBV5-1, the J gene TRBJ2-7; 14 positions agree with TRBD2. The J segment lost 4 bases and the V segment lost 4 bases, leaving 7 bases of the junction unmatched. The CDR3 is 16 residues long. Looked up from germline, CDR1 is SGHRS and CDR2 is YFSETQ.

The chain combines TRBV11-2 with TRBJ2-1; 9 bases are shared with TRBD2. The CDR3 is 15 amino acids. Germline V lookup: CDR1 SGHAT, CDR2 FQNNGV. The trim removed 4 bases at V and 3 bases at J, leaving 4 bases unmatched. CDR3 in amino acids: CASSSSGGYYNEQFF. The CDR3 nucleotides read TGTGCCAGCAGCTCCAGCGGGGGGTACTACAATGAGCAGTTCTTC.

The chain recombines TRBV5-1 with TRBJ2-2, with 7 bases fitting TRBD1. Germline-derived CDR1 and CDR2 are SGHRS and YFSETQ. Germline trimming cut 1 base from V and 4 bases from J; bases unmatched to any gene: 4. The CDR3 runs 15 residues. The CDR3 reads CASSLPPGGTGELFF. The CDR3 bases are TGCGCCAGCAGCTTGCCGCCAGGGGGCACCGGGGAGCTGTTTTTT. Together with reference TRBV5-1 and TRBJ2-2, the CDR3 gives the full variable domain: KAGVTQTPRYLIKTRGQQVTLSCSPISGHRSVSWYQQTPGQGLQFLFEYFSETQRNKGNFPGRFSGRQFSNSRSEMNVSTLELGDSALYLCASSLPPGGTGELFFGEGSRLTVL.

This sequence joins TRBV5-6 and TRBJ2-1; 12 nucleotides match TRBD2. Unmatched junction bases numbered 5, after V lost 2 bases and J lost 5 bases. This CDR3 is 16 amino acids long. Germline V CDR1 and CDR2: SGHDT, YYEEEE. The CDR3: CASSLGLAGKNNEQFF. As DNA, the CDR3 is TGTGCCAGCAGCTTAGGACTAGCGGGGAAAAACAATGAGCAGTTCTTC. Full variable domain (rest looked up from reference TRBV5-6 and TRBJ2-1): DAGVTQSPTHLIKTRGQQVTLRCSPKSGHDTVSWYQQALGQGPQFIFQYYEEEERQRGNFPDRFSGHQFPNYSSELNVNALLLGDSALYLCASSLGLAGKNNEQFFGPGTRLTVL.